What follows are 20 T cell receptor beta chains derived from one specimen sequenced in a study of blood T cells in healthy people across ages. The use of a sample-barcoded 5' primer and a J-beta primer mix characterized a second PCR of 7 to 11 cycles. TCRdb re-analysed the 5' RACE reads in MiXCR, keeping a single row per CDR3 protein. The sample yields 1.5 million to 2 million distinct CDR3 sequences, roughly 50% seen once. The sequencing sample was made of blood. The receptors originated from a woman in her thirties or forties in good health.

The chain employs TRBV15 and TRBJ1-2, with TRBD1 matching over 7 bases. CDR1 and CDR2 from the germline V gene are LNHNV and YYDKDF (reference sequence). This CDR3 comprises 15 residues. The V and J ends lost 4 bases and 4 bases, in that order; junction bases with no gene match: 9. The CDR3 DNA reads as TGTGCCACCAGCACACCCGACAGGGAAGTCTATGGCTACACCTTC. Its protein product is CATSTPDREVYGYTF. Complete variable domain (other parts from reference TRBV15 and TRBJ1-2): DAMVIQNPRYQVTQFGKPVTLSCSQTLNHNVMYWYQQKSSQAPKLLFHYYDKDFNNEADTPDNFQSRRPNTSFCFLDIRSPGLGDTAMYLCATSTPDREVYGYTFGSGTRLTVV.

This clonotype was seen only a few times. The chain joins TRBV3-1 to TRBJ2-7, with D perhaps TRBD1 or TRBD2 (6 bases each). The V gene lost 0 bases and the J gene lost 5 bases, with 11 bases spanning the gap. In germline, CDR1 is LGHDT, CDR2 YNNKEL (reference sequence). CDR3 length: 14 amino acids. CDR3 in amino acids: CASSQEMGGDEQYF. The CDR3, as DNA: TGTGCCAGCAGCCAAGAAATGGGGGGCGACGAGCAGTACTTC.

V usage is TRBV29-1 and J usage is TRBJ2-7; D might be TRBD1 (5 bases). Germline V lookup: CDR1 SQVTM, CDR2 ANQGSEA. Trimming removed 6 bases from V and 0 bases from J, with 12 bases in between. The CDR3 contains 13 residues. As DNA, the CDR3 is TGCAGCGTCTACGGACATCGCTCCTACGAGCAGTACTTC. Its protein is CSVYGHRSYEQYF.

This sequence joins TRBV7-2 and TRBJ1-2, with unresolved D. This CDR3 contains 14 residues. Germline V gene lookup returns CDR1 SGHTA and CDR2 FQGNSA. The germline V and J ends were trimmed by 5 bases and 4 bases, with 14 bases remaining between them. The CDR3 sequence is CASSPYHQPYGYTF. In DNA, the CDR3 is TGTGCCAGCAGCCCCTACCACCAGCCCTATGGCTACACCTTC. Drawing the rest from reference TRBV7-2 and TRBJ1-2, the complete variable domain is GAGVSQSPSNKVTEKGKDVELRCDPISGHTALYWYRQSLGQGLEFLIYFQGNSAPDKSGLPSDRFSAERTGGSVSTLTIQRTQQEDSAVYLCASSPYHQPYGYTFGSGTRLTVV.

The CDR3 spells CSATGTRLETQFF. Written as DNA, the CDR3 is TGCAGTGCTACCGGGACCCGCCTTGAGACCCAGTTCTTC. The chain carries TRBV20-1 and TRBJ2-1; D possibly uses TRBD1 or TRBD2 (5 bases each). The CDR3 covers 13 residues. The germline gives CDR1 DFQATT, CDR2 SNEGSKA (reference sequence). The germline V and J ends were trimmed by 4 bases and 13 bases, with 20 bases remaining between them.

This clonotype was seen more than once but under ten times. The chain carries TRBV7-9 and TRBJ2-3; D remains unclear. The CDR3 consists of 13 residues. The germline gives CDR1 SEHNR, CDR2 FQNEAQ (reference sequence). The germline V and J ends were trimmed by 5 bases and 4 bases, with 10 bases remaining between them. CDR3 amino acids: CASSPQSADTQYF. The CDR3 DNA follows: TGTGCCAGCAGCCCTCAGTCCGCAGATACGCAGTATTTT.

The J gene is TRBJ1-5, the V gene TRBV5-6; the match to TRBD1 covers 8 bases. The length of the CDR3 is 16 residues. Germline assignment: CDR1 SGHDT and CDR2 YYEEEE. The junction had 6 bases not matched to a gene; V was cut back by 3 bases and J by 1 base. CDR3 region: CASSSRDRFSNQPQHF. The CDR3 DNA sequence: TGTGCCAGCAGCTCCCGGGACAGGTTCAGCAATCAGCCCCAGCATTTT.

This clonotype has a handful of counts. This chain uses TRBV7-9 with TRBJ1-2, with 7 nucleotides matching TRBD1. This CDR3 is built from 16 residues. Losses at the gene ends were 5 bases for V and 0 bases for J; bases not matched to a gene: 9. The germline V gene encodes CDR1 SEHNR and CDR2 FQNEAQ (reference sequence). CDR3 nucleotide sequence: TGTGCCAGCAGCAGCTTAGATGGGACAGCTAACTATGGCTACACCTTC. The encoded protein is CASSSLDGTANYGYTF.

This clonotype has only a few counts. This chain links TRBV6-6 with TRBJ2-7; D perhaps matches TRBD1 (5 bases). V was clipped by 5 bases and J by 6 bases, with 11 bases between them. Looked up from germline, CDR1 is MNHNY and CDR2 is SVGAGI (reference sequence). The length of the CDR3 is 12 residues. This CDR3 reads CASSGASGEQYF. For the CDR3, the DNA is TGTGCCAGCAGTGGGGCCTCTGGCGAGCAGTACTTC.

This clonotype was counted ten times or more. The CDR3 is CSARQGETQYF. The CDR3 bases are TGCAGTGCTAGACAAGGAGAGACCCAGTACTTC. The chain recombines TRBV20-1 with TRBJ2-5, with D unclear. V lost 2 bases, J lost 4 bases, and 5 bases lay in between. This CDR3 is 11 amino acids long. Germline CDR1 and CDR2: DFQATT and SNEGSKA (reference sequence).

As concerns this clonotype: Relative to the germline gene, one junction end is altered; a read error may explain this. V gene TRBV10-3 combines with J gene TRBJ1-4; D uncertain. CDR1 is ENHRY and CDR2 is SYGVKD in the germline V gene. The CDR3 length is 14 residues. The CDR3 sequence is CAVSRGGSNEKLFF. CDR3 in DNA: TGTGCCGTCAGCCGCGGCGGGAGTAATGAAAAACTGTTTTTT.

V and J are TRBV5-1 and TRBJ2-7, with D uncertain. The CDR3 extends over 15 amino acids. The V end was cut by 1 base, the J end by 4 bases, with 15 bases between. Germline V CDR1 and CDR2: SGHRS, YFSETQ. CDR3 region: CASSLSSVNPYEQYF. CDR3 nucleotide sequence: TGCGCCAGCAGCTTGTCCTCGGTAAATCCGTACGAGCAGTACTTC. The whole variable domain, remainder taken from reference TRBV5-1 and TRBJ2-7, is KAGVTQTPRYLIKTRGQQVTLSCSPISGHRSVSWYQQTPGQGLQFLFEYFSETQRNKGNFPGRFSGRQFSNSRSEMNVSTLELGDSALYLCASSLSSVNPYEQYFGPGTRLTVT.

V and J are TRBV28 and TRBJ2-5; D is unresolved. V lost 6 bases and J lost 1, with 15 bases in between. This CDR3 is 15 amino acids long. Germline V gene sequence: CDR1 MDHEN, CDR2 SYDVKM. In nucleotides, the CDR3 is TGTGCCAGCAGCCCCGCGTCGCCGATCCAAGAGACCCAGTACTTC. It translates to CASSPASPIQETQYF.

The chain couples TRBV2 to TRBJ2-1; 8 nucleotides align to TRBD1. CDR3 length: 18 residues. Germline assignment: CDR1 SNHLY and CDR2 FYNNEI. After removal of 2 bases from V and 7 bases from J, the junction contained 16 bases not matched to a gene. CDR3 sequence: CASSEKGHPQGAENEQFF. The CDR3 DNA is TGTGCCAGCAGTGAAAAGGGGCACCCCCAGGGGGCGGAAAATGAGCAGTTCTTC.

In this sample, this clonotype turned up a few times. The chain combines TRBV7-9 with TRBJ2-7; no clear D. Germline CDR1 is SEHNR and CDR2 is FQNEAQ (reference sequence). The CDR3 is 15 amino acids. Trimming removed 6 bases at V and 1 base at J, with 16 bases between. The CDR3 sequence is CASRPSAGKSYEQYF. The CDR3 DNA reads TGTGCCAGCAGACCCTCGGCAGGAAAATCCTACGAGCAGTACTTC.

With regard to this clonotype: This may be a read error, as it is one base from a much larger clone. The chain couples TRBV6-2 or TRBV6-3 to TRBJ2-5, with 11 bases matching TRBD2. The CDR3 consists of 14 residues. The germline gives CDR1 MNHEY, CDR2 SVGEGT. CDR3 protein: CAGSSGGAGETQYF. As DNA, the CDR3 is TGTGCCGGCAGTAGCGGGGGGGCCGGAGAGACCCAGTACTTC.

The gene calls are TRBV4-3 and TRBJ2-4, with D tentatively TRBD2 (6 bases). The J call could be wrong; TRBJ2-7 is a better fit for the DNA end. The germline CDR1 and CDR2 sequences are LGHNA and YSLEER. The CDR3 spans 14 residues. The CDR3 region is CASSPTLRGYEQYF. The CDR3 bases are TGCGCCAGCAGCCCGACTTTGCGGGGCTACGAGCAGTACTTC.

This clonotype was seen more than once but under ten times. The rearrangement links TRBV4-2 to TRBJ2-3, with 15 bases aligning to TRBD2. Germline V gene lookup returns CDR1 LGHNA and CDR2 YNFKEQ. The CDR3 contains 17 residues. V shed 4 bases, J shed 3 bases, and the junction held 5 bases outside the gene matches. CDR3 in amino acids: CASSPRTSGGATDTQYF. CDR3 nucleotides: TGTGCCAGCAGCCCTCGGACTAGCGGGGGGGCAACAGATACGCAGTATTTT.

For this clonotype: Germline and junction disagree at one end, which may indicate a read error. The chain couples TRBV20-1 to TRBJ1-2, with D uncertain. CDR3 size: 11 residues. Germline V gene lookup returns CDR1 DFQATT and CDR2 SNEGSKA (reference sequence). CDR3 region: CSASPQDGCTF. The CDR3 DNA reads TGCAGTGCTAGCCCCCAGGATGGCTGCACCTTC.

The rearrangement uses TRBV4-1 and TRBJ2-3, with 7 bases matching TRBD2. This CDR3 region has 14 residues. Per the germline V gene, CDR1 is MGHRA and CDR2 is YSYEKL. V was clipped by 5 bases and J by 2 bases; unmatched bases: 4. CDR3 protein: CASSMGLNTDTQYF. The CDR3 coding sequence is TGCGCCAGCAGCATGGGACTAAACACAGATACGCAGTATTTT.